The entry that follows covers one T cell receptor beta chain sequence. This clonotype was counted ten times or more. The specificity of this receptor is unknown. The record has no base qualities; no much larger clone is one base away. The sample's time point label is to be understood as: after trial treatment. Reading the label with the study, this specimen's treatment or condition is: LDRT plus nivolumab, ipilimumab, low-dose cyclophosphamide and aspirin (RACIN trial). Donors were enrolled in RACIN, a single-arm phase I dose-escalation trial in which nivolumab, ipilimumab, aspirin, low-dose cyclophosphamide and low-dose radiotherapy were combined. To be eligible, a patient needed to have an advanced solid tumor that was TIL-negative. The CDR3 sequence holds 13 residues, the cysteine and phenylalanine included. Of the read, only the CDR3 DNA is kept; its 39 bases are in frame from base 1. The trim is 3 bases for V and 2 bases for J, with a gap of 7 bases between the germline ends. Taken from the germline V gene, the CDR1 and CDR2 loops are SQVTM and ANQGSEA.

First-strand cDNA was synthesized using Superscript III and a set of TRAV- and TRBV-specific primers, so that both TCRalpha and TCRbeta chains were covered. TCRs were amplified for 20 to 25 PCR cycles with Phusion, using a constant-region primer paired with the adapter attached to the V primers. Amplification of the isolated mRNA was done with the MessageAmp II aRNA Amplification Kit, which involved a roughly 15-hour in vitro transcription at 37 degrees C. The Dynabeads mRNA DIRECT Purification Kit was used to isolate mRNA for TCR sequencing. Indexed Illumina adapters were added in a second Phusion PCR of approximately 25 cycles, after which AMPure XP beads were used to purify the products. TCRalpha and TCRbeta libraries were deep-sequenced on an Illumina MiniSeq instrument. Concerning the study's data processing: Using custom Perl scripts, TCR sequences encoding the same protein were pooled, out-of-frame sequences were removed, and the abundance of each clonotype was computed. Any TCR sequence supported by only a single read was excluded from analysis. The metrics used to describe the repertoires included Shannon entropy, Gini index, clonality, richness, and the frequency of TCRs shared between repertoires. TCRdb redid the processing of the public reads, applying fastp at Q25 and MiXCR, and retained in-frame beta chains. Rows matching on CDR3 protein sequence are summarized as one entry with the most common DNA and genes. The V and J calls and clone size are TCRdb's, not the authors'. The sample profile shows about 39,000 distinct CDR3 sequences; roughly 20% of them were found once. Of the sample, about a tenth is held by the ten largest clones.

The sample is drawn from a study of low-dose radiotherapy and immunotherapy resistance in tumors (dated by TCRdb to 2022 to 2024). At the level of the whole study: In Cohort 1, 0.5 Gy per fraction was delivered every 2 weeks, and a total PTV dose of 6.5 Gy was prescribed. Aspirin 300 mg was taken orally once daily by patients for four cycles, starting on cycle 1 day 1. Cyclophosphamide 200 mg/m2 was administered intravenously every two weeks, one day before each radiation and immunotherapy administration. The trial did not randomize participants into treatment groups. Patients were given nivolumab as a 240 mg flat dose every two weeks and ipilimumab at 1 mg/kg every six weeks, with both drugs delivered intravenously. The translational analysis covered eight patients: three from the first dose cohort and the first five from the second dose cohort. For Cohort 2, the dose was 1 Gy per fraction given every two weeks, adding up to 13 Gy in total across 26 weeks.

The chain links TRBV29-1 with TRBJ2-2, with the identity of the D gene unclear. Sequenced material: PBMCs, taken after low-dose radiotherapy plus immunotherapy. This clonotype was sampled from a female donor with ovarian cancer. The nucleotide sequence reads TGCAGCGTTGATACACTAAACACCGGGGAGCTGTTTTTT. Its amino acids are CSVDTLNTGELFF.